Below, 31 T cell receptor beta chains from the same sample are listed, as sequenced in a study of blood T cells in healthy people across ages. A second PCR, run for about 7 to 11 cycles, used a sample-barcoded 5' primer plus a J-beta primer mix. TCRdb re-derived calls from the 5' RACE reads in MiXCR, one entry per CDR3 protein. The data show some 1.8 million distinct CDR3 sequences, with approximately 40% seen just once and more than 20% held by the top ten. The sample taken for sequencing was blood. These TCRs come from a human donor in good health.

This clonotype was detected only a few times. The chain combines TRBV28 with TRBJ2-5; 8 nucleotides agree with TRBD1. V trimming: 5 bases; J trimming: 4 bases; junction bases outside the gene matches: 12. This CDR3 region has 16 residues. Germline V gene lookup returns CDR1 MDHEN and CDR2 SYDVKM. The CDR3 reads CASSLSEGTGGETQYF. The CDR3 DNA reads as TGTGCCAGCAGTCTCTCCGAAGGGACAGGCGGAGAGACCCAGTACTTC. Full variable domain (missing parts from reference TRBV28 and TRBJ2-5): DVKVTQSSRYLVKRTGEKVFLECVQDMDHENMFWYRQDPGLGLRLIYFSYDVKMKEKGDIPEGYSVSREKKERFSLILESASTNQTSMYLCASSLSEGTGGETQYFGPGTRLLVL.

V gene TRBV20-1 combines with J gene TRBJ2-1, with D perhaps matching TRBD1 or TRBD2 (7 bases each). The germline gives CDR1 DFQATT, CDR2 SNEGSKA (reference sequence). Trimming left V 3 bases short and J 6 bases short, with 18 bases between. The CDR3 extends over 15 amino acids. The CDR3 here is CSASPLTGRVNEQFF. The CDR3, as DNA: TGCAGTGCTAGCCCCTTGACAGGGAGGGTCAATGAGCAGTTCTTC.

This clonotype was found a few times. The rearrangement joins TRBV12-3 or TRBV12-4 to TRBJ2-1; D uncertain. This CDR3 contains 13 residues. The ends were cut back, 0 bases at V and 7 bases at J, with 7 bases in the middle. The CDR3 reads CASSLALWNEQFF. CDR3 DNA sequence: TGTGCCAGCAGTTTAGCCCTATGGAATGAGCAGTTCTTC.

The rearrangement uses TRBV29-1 and TRBJ2-7; possibly TRBD2 for D (5 bases). This CDR3 spans 12 amino acids. Looked up from germline, CDR1 is SQVTM and CDR2 is ANQGSEA. Here the CDR3 DNA reads TGCTGCGCCCACGGGGATGCCTCCGAGCAGTACTTC. It encodes CCAHGDASEQYF.

This clonotype was seen a few times. The V call is TRBV2, the J call TRBJ2-7; 9 bases fit TRBD1. Germline trimming cut 6 bases from V and 6 bases from J; bases unmatched to any gene: 6. The CDR3 runs to 13 residues. The V gene's germline CDR1 is SNHLY and CDR2 FYNNEI. In DNA, the CDR3 is TGTGCCAGCAGAGCGACAGGGGGGCGCGAGCAGTACTTC. Protein sequence: CASRATGGREQYF.

This chain joins TRBV5-6 and TRBJ1-5; TRBD1 matches at 8 bases. The CDR3 length is 15 residues. Germline V gene lookup returns CDR1 SGHDT and CDR2 YYEEEE. Trimming at V came to 3 bases and at J to 6 bases, leaving 8 bases not matched to a gene. In nucleotides, the CDR3 is TGTGCCAGCAGCTCGGACAGGGCCCGGGGTCAGCCCCAGCATTTT. Protein product: CASSSDRARGQPQHF.

This clonotype was counted between two and nine times. The rearrangement links TRBV7-2 to TRBJ2-7; 8 nucleotides align to TRBD2. The germline gives CDR1 SGHTA, CDR2 FQGNSA. The CDR3 has 16 residues. The ends lost 1 base at V and 2 bases at J; junction bases unmatched: 7. CDR3: CASSLVAGGTPYEQYF. The DNA for the CDR3 is TGTGCCAGCAGCTTAGTGGCGGGGGGAACACCCTACGAGCAGTACTTC.

V and J are TRBV5-1 and TRBJ2-1; 9 bases map to TRBD2. V gave up 0 bases and J gave up 5 bases; unmatched junction bases: 6. CDR1 is SGHRS and CDR2 is YFSETQ in the germline V gene. The length of the CDR3 is 16 residues. CDR3 nucleotides: TGCGCCAGCAGCTTGGATATAGCGGGGGAGGACAATGAGCAGTTCTTC. Encoded protein: CASSLDIAGEDNEQFF.

This chain links TRBV11-1 with TRBJ2-1; D unresolved. The CDR3 consists of 15 residues. V was trimmed by 2 bases and J by 0 bases, leaving 8 bases between them. Germline-derived CDR1 and CDR2 are SGHAT and FQDESV (reference sequence). The DNA of the CDR3 is TGTGCCAGCAGCTTACACTCTATCTCCTACAATGAGCAGTTCTTC. Its translation: CASSLHSISYNEQFF.

Only a few counts were recorded for this clonotype. The chain employs TRBV10-3 and TRBJ2-7; no firm D call. Trimming pared 4 bases from V and 4 bases from J, leaving 11 bases between. The CDR3 length is 13 residues. From germline, CDR1 is ENHRY and CDR2 SYGVKD. Written as DNA, the CDR3 is TGTGCCATCAGTGGTCCTTTGGAGTACGAGCAGTACTTC. It yields the protein CAISGPLEYEQYF.

Regarding this clonotype: A much larger clone sits a single nucleotide away, making a read error possible. This chain connects TRBV10-3 to TRBJ2-3; the D is unclear. The length of the CDR3 is 12 residues. Germline CDR1 is ENHRY and CDR2 is SYGVKD. DNA of the CDR3: TGTGCCGTCAGTAAAGACGGAGATACGCAGTATTTT. The encoded protein is CAVSKDGDTQYF.

This chain connects TRBV20-1 to TRBJ1-2; a weak D match, TRBD1 (5 bases). Germline V gene data show CDR1 as DFQATT and CDR2 as SNEGSKA (reference sequence). The CDR3 has 13 amino acids. V was shortened by 3 bases and J by 3 bases, with 11 bases between the two germline ends. The chain's CDR3 is CSASGGLDYGYTF. CDR3 nucleotide sequence: TGCAGTGCTAGTGGGGGGTTAGACTATGGCTACACCTTC.

This sequence joins TRBV29-1 and TRBJ2-3; D is undetermined. The length of the CDR3 is 12 residues. From germline, CDR1 is SQVTM and CDR2 ANQGSEA. Trimming took off 4 bases at V and 5 bases at J, with 10 bases between the two ends. CDR3 sequence: CSVVGPGDTQYF. For the CDR3, the DNA is TGCAGCGTTGTCGGGCCGGGAGATACGCAGTATTTT.

The J gene is TRBJ2-4, the V gene TRBV7-2; 10 nucleotides line up with TRBD2. There are 14 residues in the CDR3. The germline gives CDR1 SGHTA, CDR2 FQGNSA. The ends lost 5 bases at V and 5 bases at J; junction bases unmatched: 3. This CDR3 is CASSRGLAENIQYF. The CDR3 nucleotides read TGTGCCAGCAGCCGCGGACTAGCGGAAAACATTCAGTACTTC.

This clonotype was seen only a few times. This chain joins TRBV5-1 and TRBJ2-3, with D unresolved. Trimming stripped 5 bases from V and 0 bases from J, with 7 bases between. The CDR3 is 13 amino acids. Germline V gene sequence: CDR1 SGHRS, CDR2 YFSETQ. The CDR3 protein is CASRESSTDTQYF. The CDR3, as DNA: TGCGCCAGCAGGGAGTCCAGCACAGATACGCAGTATTTT. Full variable domain (missing parts from reference TRBV5-1 and TRBJ2-3): KAGVTQTPRYLIKTRGQQVTLSCSPISGHRSVSWYQQTPGQGLQFLFEYFSETQRNKGNFPGRFSGRQFSNSRSEMNVSTLELGDSALYLCASRESSTDTQYFGPGTRLTVL.

This chain uses TRBV4-3 with TRBJ1-2, with TRBD1 identical over 8 bases. Germline lookup yields CDR1 LGHNA and CDR2 YSLEER. Trimming removed 4 bases from V and 3 bases from J; junction bases left unmatched: 7. The CDR3 length is 15 residues. CDR3 amino acids: CASSRWTGPYYGYTF. The CDR3 region has the DNA TGCGCCAGCAGCCGTTGGACAGGGCCCTACTATGGCTACACCTTC.

This chain links TRBV9 with TRBJ1-1; D is unclear. Trimming removed 3 bases from V and 2 bases from J, with 11 bases in between. Germline assignment: CDR1 SGDLS and CDR2 YYNGEE. This CDR3 has 14 residues. This chain's CDR3 is CASSARVLNTEAFF. DNA for the CDR3: TGTGCCAGCAGCGCTAGGGTCTTAAACACTGAAGCTTTCTTT.

This sequence joins TRBV7-6 and TRBJ1-1, with a tentative D call TRBD1 (5 bases). Between the trimmed V and J ends, which lost 4 bases and 3 bases, there was a span of 9 bases. The germline V gene encodes CDR1 SGHVS and CDR2 FNYEAQ. The CDR3 is made up of 13 amino acids. CDR3: CASSSPGYTEAFF. The CDR3 DNA reads TGTGCCAGCAGCTCCCCAGGGTACACTGAAGCTTTCTTT.

The chain combines TRBV11-1 with TRBJ2-7; a weak D match, TRBD1 (6 bases). From germline, CDR1 is SGHAT and CDR2 FQDESV (reference sequence). V dropped 5 bases and J dropped 2 bases, with 13 bases sitting between them. The CDR3 contains 14 residues. CDR3 protein: CASSRWDNTYEQYF. The CDR3, as DNA: TGTGCCAGCAGCCGATGGGACAATACCTACGAGCAGTACTTC.

The CDR3 region is CASNPGTGGMRWGTQYF. CDR3 coding DNA: TGTGCCAGCAACCCAGGAACAGGGGGGATGCGTTGGGGGACCCAGTACTTC. The chain couples TRBV7-2 to TRBJ2-5; 8 bases agree with TRBD1. This CDR3 comprises 17 residues. The germline CDR1 and CDR2 sequences are SGHTA and FQGNSA. The J segment lost 7 bases and the V segment lost 7 bases, leaving 20 bases of the junction unmatched.

The sample holds many counts of this clonotype. V and J are TRBV28 and TRBJ2-1; D gene uncertain. V lost 6 bases and J lost 6, with 12 bases in between. Germline lookup yields CDR1 MDHEN and CDR2 SYDVKM. The CDR3 consists of 13 residues. DNA for the CDR3: TGTGCCAGCAGGCCCCCTGGGCCCAATGAGCAGTTCTTC. Its translation: CASRPPGPNEQFF. Variable domain in full (rest from reference TRBV28 and TRBJ2-1): DVKVTQSSRYLVKRTGEKVFLECVQDMDHENMFWYRQDPGLGLRLIYFSYDVKMKEKGDIPEGYSVSREKKERFSLILESASTNQTSMYLCASRPPGPNEQFFGPGTRLTVL.

The rearrangement joins TRBV7-9 to TRBJ2-3, with D perhaps TRBD1 (7 bases). CDR3 size: 16 residues. Between the trimmed V and J ends, which lost 5 bases and 0 bases, there was a span of 15 bases. The V gene's germline CDR1 is SEHNR and CDR2 FQNEAQ (reference sequence). As DNA, the CDR3 is TGTGCCAGCAGCCTGCGGGACAGCGCTAGCACAGATACGCAGTATTTT. It is translated as CASSLRDSASTDTQYF.

The V gene is TRBV29-1, the J gene TRBJ2-3; 9 bases are shared with TRBD2. V was pared by 7 bases and J by 2 bases, with 7 bases of the junction left unmatched. Germline loops: CDR1 SQVTM, CDR2 ANQGSEA. The CDR3 is 14 residues long. The CDR3 DNA sequence: TGCAGCGCTAGGCGGACTAGCGTCACAGATACGCAGTATTTT. Its translation: CSARRTSVTDTQYF.

The rearrangement links TRBV6-6 to TRBJ2-5; 10 bases map to TRBD2. This CDR3 is built from 16 residues. J lost 3 bases, V lost 6 bases, and 10 bases had no gene match. CDR1 and CDR2 from the germline V gene are MNHNY and SVGAGI (reference sequence). CDR3 nucleotide sequence: TGTGCCAGCAGCACCTACATTACTAGCGGGAAAGAGACCCAGTACTTC. Its protein is CASSTYITSGKETQYF.

Remarks on this clonotype: One end of the junction varies from germline; a read error may be responsible. This chain connects TRBV27 to TRBJ2-1; D is ambiguous. The CDR3 spans 14 residues. Germline CDR1 MNHEY, CDR2 SMNVEV (reference sequence). CDR3 residues: CASSWTVGYNERFF. Written as DNA, the CDR3 is TGTGCCAGCAGTTGGACGGTGGGCTACAATGAGCGGTTCTTC.

This clonotype has only a few counts. V is TRBV6-6 and J is TRBJ2-3; 7 bases match TRBD1. CDR3 size: 17 residues. J was trimmed by 6 bases and V by 7 bases; bases with no gene match: 19. Per germline, CDR1 MNHNY and CDR2 SVGAGI (reference sequence). Written as DNA, the CDR3 is TGTGCCAGCACCACTACCGAGACAGGGCAAGTTTGGGATACGCAGTATTTT. Translating it yields CASTTTETGQVWDTQYF.

The V and J genes are TRBV28 and TRBJ2-4, with D maybe TRBD1 (6 bases). The end of the DNA fits TRBJ2-7 better, so the J call may be wrong. CDR3 size: 13 residues. Germline CDR1 and CDR2: MDHEN and SYDVKM. CDR3 DNA: TGTGCCATCTCCGGGACAAGAACCTACGAGCAGTACTTC. This sequence encodes CAISGTRTYEQYF.

The chain uses TRBV5-1 and TRBJ1-2, with 7 bases matching TRBD1. Germline loops: CDR1 SGHRS, CDR2 YFSETQ. This CDR3 comprises 15 residues. After removal of 6 bases from V and 5 bases from J, the junction contained 13 bases not matched to a gene. Written as DNA, the CDR3 is TGCGCCAGCACATTCAACCCTGGGACAGCATATGGCTACACCTTC. Translation gives CASTFNPGTAYGYTF.

This rearrangement joins TRBV28 to TRBJ1-2, with D maybe TRBD1 (5 bases). V was pared by 7 bases and J by 8 bases, with 20 bases between. This CDR3 region has 14 residues. Germline lookup yields CDR1 MDHEN and CDR2 SYDVKM. The CDR3 protein is CASTPSGPRAGYTF. The CDR3 bases are TGTGCCAGCACCCCTAGCGGACCCAGGGCCGGCTACACCTTC.

This clonotype was seen only once. This chain connects TRBV27 to TRBJ2-6; D perhaps matches TRBD2 (6 bases). The CDR3 totals 13 residues. Deletions cut 7 bases from V and 2 bases from J, with 6 bases between. CDR1 is MNHEY and CDR2 is SMNVEV in the germline V gene (reference sequence). The CDR3 reads CASTGAGANVLTF. CDR3 nucleotide sequence: TGTGCCAGCACGGGGGCTGGGGCCAACGTCCTGACTTTC. The complete variable domain, with remaining parts taken from reference TRBV27 and TRBJ2-6, reads EAQVTQNPRYLITVTGKKLTVTCSQNMNHEYMSWYRQDPGLGLRQIYYSMNVEVTDKGDVPEGYKVSRKEKRNFPLILESPSPNQTSLYFCASTGAGANVLTFGAGSRLTVL.

This clonotype has a handful of counts. This chain uses TRBV3-1 with TRBJ2-7; 8 bases align to TRBD2. Judging by the DNA end, TRBJ2-5 fits better; the J call may be wrong. Per germline, CDR1 LGHDT and CDR2 YNNKEL (reference sequence). The CDR3 loop spans 17 amino acids. CDR3 coding DNA: TGTGCCAGCAGCCTGGGACTAGGAAGGGCTTTCGCGAAGACCCAGTACTTC. Encoded protein: CASSLGLGRAFAKTQYF.